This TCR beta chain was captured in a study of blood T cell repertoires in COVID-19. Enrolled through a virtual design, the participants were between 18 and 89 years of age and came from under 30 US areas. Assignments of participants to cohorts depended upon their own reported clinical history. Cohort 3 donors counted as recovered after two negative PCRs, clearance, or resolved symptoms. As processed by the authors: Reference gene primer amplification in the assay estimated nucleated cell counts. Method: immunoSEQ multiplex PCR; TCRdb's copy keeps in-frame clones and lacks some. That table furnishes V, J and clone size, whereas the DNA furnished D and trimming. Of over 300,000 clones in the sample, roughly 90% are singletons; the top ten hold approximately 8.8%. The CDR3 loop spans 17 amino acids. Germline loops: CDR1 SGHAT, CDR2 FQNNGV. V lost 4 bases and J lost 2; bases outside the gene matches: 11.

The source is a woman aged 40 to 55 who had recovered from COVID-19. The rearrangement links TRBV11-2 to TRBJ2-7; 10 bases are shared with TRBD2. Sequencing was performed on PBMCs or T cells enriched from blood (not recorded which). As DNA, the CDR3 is TGTGCCAGCAGCTCAAGATCGCTAGCGGGGGTCACCTACGAGCAGTACTTC. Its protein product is CASSSRSLAGVTYEQYF.